Listed below are T cell receptor beta chains from one sample, sequenced in a study of blood T cell repertoires in COVID-19. The table came from immunoSEQ multiplex PCR; TCRdb's copy has only in-frame clones and leaves some out. The sample consists of approximately 40,000 clones, around 83% of them appearing once. The source material was peripheral blood. The origin of the receptors is a woman aged 55 to 70 with acute or convalescent COVID-19. Each CDR3 is given with its conserved first and last residue. A D gene is named only where the DNA matches it firmly. Clone size is not always given. Where it is, it says once, few, many or a class for expanded clones.

d_call,j_call,clone_size,v_call,cdr3_aa,cdr3_nt
TRBD1,TRBJ2-5,NA,TRBV5-1,CASSNRDRGETQYF,TGCGCCAGCAGCAACCGGGACAGGGGAGAGACCCAGTACTTC
NA,TRBJ2-2,NA,TRBV7-9,CASSTPLLSGELFF,TGTGCCAGCAGCACACCGCTGTTGTCCGGGGAGCTGTTTTTT
TRBD2,TRBJ2-7,NA,TRBV19,CASSPVGTSVYEQYF,TGTGCCAGTAGTCCTGTGGGGACTAGCGTCTACGAGCAGTACTTC
NA,TRBJ2-5,NA,TRBV5-1,CASSTGFESETQYF,TGCGCCAGCAGCACAGGGTTTGAAAGTGAGACCCAGTACTTC
NA,TRBJ2-1,NA,TRBV9,CASSVAGADYNEQFF,TGTGCCAGCAGCGTCGCGGGGGCTGACTACAATGAGCAGTTCTTC
TRBD1,TRBJ1-1,NA,TRBV5-4,CASSLGDRNTEAFF,TGTGCCAGCAGCTTGGGGGACAGAAACACTGAAGCTTTCTTT
TRBD1,TRBJ1-2,NA,TRBV24-1,CATSETGGDYGYTF,TGTGCCACCAGTGAAACAGGGGGCGACTATGGCTACACCTTC
TRBD1,TRBJ1-2,NA,TRBV28,CASSPPGQGNYGYTF,TGTGCCAGCAGTCCACCGGGACAGGGGAACTATGGCTACACCTTC
NA,TRBJ2-7,NA,TRBV6-4,CASSDSPSSEQYF,TGTGCCAGCAGTGACTCGCCTAGCTCCGAGCAGTACTTC
NA,TRBJ2-1,NA,TRBV6-1,CASSEVPPRQFF,TGTGCCAGCAGTGAAGTGCCCCCTAGGCAGTTCTTC
NA,TRBJ1-5,few,TRBV19,CASSMLKLPQHF,TGTGCCAGTAGTATGCTAAAGCTGCCCCAGCATTTT
NA,TRBJ2-7,NA,TRBV6-2/TRBV6-3,CASTPKGIFAYEQYF,TGTGCCAGCACCCCGAAGGGGATTTTCGCCTACGAGCAGTACTTC
NA,TRBJ2-2,NA,TRBV19,CASKILEVSGELFF,TGTGCCAGTAAAATCCTAGAGGTTTCCGGGGAGCTGTTTTTT
NA,TRBJ1-4,NA,TRBV6-1,CASSEGIQGQRGEKLFF,TGTGCCAGCAGTGAAGGTATACAGGGCCAGAGGGGTGAAAAACTGTTTTTT
NA,TRBJ1-2,NA,TRBV19,CASSGAVANYGYTF,TGTGCCAGTAGTGGGGCAGTCGCCAACTATGGCTACACCTTC
TRBD2,TRBJ2-3,NA,TRBV7-3,CASSETSGTQYF,TGTGCCAGCAGCGAAACTAGCGGTACGCAGTATTTT
NA,TRBJ2-1,NA,TRBV6-6,CASSPGGTNRGFNEQFF,TGTGCCAGCAGTCCTGGAGGGACGAACCGGGGGTTCAATGAGCAGTTCTTC